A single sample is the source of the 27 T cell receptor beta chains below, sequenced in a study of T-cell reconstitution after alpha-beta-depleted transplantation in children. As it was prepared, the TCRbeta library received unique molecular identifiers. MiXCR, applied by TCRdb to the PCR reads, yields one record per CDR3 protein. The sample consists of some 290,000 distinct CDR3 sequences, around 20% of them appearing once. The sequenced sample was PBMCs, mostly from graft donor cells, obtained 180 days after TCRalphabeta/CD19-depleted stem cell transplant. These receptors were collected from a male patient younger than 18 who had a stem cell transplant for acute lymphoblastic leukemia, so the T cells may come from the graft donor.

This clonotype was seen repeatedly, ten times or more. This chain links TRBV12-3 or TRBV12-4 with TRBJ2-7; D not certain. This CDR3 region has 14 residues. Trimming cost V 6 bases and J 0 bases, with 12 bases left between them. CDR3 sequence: CASSFGRSSYEQYF. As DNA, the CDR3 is TGTGCCAGCAGCTTTGGGCGGAGCTCCTACGAGCAGTACTTC.

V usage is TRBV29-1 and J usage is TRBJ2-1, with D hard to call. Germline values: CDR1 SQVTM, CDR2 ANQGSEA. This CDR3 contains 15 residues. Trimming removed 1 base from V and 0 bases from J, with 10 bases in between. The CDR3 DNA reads TGCAGCGTTGAAGCCATAAAGAGCTCCTACAATGAGCAGTTCTTC. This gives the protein CSVEAIKSSYNEQFF.

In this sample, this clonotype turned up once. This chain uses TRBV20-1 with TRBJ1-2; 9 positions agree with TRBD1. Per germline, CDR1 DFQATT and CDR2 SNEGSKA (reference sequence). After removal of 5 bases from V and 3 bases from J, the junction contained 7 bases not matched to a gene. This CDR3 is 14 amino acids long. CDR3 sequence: CSAPWDRAHYGYTF. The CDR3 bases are TGCAGTGCTCCCTGGGACAGGGCTCACTATGGCTACACCTTC.

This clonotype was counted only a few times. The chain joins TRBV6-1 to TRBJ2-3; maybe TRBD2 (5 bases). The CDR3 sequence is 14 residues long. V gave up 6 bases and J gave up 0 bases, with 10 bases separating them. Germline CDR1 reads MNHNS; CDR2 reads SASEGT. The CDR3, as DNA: TGTGCCAGCAGCCCTAGCTTTAGCACAGATACGCAGTATTTT. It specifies CASSPSFSTDTQYF.

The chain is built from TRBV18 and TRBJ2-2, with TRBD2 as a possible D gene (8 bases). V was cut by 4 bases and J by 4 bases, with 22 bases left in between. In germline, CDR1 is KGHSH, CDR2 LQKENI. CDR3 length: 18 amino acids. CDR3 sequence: CASSRDSWRGRLTGELFF. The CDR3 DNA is TGTGCCAGCTCACGGGACAGCTGGCGCGGGAGGCTCACCGGGGAGCTGTTTTTT.

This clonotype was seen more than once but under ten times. The CDR3 region is CASSIRRSGPNTGELFF. CDR3 DNA: TGTGCCAGCAGCATAAGGCGAAGCGGGCCGAACACCGGGGAGCTGTTTTTT. The chain uses TRBV3-1 and TRBJ2-2; D is perhaps TRBD2 (6 bases). V gave up 5 bases and J gave up 0 bases, with 16 bases separating them. Germline V gene sequence: CDR1 LGHDT, CDR2 YNNKEL (reference sequence). The CDR3 consists of 17 residues.

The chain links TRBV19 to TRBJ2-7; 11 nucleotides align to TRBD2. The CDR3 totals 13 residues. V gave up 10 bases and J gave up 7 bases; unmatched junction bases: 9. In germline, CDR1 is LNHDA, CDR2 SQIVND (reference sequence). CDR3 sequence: CATSTSGAREQYF. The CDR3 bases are TGTGCCACTTCGACTAGCGGGGCGAGGGAGCAGTACTTC.

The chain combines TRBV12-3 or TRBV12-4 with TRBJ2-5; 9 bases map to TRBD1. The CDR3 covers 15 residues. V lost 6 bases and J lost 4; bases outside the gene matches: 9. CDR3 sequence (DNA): TGTGCCAGCAGACGCGACAGGGGGATTGGAGAGACCCAGTACTTC. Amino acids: CASRRDRGIGETQYF.

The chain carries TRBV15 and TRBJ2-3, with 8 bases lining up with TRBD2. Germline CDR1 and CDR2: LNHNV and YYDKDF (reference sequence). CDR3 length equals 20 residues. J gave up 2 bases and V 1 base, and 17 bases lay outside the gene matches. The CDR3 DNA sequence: TGTGCCACCAGCAGAGGAAGGAGCGGGAGAACAGTAAGGAACACAGATACGCAGTATTTT. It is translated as CATSRGRSGRTVRNTDTQYF. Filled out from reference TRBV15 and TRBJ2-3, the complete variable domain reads DAMVIQNPRYQVTQFGKPVTLSCSQTLNHNVMYWYQQKSSQAPKLLFHYYDKDFNNEADTPDNFQSRRPNTSFCFLDIRSPGLGDTAMYLCATSRGRSGRTVRNTDTQYFGPGTRLTVL.

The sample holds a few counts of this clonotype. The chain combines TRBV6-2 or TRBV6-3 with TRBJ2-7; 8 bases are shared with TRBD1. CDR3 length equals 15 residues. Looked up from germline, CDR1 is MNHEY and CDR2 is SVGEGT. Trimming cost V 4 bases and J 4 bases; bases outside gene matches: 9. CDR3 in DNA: TGTGCCAGCAGTTCCCAGGGGGCGGGTGAATACGAGCAGTACTTC. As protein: CASSSQGAGEYEQYF.

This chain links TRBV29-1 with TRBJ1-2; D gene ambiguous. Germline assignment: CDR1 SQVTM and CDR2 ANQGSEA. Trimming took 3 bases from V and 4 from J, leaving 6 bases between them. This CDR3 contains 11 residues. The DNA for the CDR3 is TGCAGCGTTGAGGCTATCTATGGCTACACCTTC. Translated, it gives CSVEAIYGYTF.

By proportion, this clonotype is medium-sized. Written as DNA, the CDR3 is TGCGCCAGCGTTCCGGGACTAGGGACCGGGGAGCTGTTTTTT. It translates to CASVPGLGTGELFF. The chain recombines TRBV5-1 with TRBJ2-2; 8 positions match TRBD2. The CDR3 consists of 14 residues. Germline lookup yields CDR1 SGHRS and CDR2 YFSETQ. Unmatched junction bases numbered 7, after V lost 7 bases and J lost 5 bases.

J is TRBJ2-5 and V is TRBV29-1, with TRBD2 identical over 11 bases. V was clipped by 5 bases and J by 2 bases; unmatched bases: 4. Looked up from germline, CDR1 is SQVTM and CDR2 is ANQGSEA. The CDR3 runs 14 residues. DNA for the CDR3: TGCAGCGTTCTCCGACTAGCGGGGCAAGAGACCCAGTACTTC. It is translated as CSVLRLAGQETQYF.

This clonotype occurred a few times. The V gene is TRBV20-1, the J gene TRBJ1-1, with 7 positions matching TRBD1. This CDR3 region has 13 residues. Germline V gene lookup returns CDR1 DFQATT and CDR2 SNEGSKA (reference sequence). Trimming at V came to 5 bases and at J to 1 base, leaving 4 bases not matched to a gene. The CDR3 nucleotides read TGCAGTGCTTCTGGGACAGCGAACACTGAAGCTTTCTTT. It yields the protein CSASGTANTEAFF.

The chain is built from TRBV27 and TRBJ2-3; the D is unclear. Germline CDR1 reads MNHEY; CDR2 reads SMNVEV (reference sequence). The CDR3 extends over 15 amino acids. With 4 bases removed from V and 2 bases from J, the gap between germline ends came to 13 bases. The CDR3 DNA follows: TGTGCCAGCAGTTCCGTCGCAGGTTCCACAGATACGCAGTATTTT. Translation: CASSSVAGSTDTQYF.

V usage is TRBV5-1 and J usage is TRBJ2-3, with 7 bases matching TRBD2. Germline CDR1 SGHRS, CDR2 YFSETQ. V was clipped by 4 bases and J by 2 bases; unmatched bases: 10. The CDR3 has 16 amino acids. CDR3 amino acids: CASSPPLAVPTDTQYF. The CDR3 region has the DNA TGCGCCAGCAGCCCGCCCCTAGCGGTCCCCACAGATACGCAGTATTTT.

DNA for the CDR3: TGTGCCAGCAGCTTGAGACTAGCGGGAGTGTACAATGAGCAGTTCTTC. Its translation is CASSLRLAGVYNEQFF. The chain recombines TRBV7-2 with TRBJ2-1; TRBD2 aligns across 12 bases. The germline V gene encodes CDR1 SGHTA and CDR2 FQGNSA. The ends lost 3 bases at V and 4 bases at J; junction bases unmatched: 4. The CDR3 is 16 residues long.

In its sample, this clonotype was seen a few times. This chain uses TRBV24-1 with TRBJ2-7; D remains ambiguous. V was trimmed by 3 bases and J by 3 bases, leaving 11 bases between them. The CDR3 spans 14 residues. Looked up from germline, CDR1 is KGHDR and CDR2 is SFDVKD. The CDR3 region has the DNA TGTGCCACCAGTGATGCCAGCCGATACTACGAGCAGTACTTC. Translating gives CATSDASRYYEQYF.

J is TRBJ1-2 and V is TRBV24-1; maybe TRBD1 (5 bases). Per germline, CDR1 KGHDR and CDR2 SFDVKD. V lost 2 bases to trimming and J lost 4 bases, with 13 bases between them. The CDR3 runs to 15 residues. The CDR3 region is CATSDWDRGSYGYTF. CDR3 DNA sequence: TGTGCCACCAGTGATTGGGACCGGGGGTCCTATGGCTACACCTTC.

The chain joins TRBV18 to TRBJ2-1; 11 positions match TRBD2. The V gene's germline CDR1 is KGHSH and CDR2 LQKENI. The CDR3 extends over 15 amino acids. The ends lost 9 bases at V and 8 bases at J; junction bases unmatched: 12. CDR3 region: CASATLAGVVHEQFF. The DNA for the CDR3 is TGTGCCAGTGCCACACTAGCGGGAGTAGTCCATGAGCAGTTCTTC.

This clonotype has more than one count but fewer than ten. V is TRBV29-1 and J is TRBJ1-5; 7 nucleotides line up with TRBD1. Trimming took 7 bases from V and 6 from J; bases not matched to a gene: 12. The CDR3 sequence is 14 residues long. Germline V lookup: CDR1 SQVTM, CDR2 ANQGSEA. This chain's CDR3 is CSASAGGGRQPQHF. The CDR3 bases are TGCAGCGCCTCGGCAGGGGGGGGACGTCAGCCCCAGCATTTT.

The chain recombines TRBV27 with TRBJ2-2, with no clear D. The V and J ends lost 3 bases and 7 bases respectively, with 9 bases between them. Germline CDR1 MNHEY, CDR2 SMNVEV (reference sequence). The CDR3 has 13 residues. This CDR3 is CASSFWEGGELFF. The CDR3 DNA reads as TGTGCCAGCAGTTTTTGGGAAGGCGGGGAGCTGTTTTTT.

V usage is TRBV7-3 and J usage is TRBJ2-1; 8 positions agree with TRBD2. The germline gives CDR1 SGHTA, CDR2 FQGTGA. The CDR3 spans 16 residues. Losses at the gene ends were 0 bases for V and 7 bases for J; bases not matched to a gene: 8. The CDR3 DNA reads TGTGCCAGCAGCTTAACAGGGACTAGACGGGAGAATGAGCAGTTCTTC. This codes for CASSLTGTRRENEQFF.

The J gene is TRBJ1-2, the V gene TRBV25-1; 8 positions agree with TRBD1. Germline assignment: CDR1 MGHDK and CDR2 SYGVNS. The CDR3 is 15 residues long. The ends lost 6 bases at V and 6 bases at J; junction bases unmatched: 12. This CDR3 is CASSPTPQGVNGYTF. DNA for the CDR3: TGTGCCAGCAGCCCCACCCCACAGGGGGTCAATGGCTACACCTTC.

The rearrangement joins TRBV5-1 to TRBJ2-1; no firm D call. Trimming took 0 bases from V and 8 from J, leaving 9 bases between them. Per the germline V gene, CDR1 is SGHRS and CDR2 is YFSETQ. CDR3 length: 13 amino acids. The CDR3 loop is CASSLEIWDEQFF. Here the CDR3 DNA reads TGCGCCAGCAGCTTGGAAATTTGGGATGAGCAGTTCTTC. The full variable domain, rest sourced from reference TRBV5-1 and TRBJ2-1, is KAGVTQTPRYLIKTRGQQVTLSCSPISGHRSVSWYQQTPGQGLQFLFEYFSETQRNKGNFPGRFSGRQFSNSRSEMNVSTLELGDSALYLCASSLEIWDEQFFGPGTRLTVL.

The CDR3 coding sequence is TGTGCCAGCAGTCTCGGCGACGGGACCGAAGCTTTCTTT. Amino acid sequence: CASSLGDGTEAFF. The chain carries TRBV6-1 and TRBJ1-1, with D possibly TRBD1 on 5 matching bases. This CDR3 contains 13 residues. CDR1 MNHNS and CDR2 SASEGT come from the germline V gene. Between the trimmed V and J ends, which lost 5 bases and 8 bases, there was a span of 15 bases.

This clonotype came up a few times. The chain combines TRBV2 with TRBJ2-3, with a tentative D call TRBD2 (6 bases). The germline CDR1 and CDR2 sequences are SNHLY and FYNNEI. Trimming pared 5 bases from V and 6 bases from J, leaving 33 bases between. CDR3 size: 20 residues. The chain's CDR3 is CASSPPPSVRLVPKGDTQYF. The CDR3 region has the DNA TGTGCCAGCAGTCCCCCACCTTCCGTCCGACTAGTTCCCAAGGGGGATACGCAGTATTTT.